This T cell receptor (beta chain) was captured in a study of blood T cells in healthy people across ages. For the second PCR, which ran for 7 to 11 cycles, a sample-barcoded 5' primer and a J-beta primer mix were used. A single record per CDR3 protein comes from TCRdb applying MiXCR to the 5' RACE reads. The repertoire has about 1.8 million distinct CDR3 sequences, around half of them found once; the top ten carry approximately 2.1%. The CDR3 has 16 amino acids. Germline values: CDR1 SGHDN, CDR2 FVKESK. V was pared by 3 bases and J by 3 bases, with 17 bases between. Overall study results and limits: PBMC samples, being unsorted, prevented any conclusive comparison of naive and antigen-experienced cells. Age advanced and TCR beta diversity per million T cells fell, roughly linearly.

This clonotype was seen a handful of times. The target antigen is unknown. This sequence was found in a woman aged 40-49 years in good health. Material: blood. This chain uses TRBV14 with TRBJ2-5; weak D call: TRBD1 (5 bases). The CDR3 nucleotides are TGTGCCAGCAGCCAGGACACTACGCTGGTCGAAGAGACCCAGTACTTC. Protein product: CASSQDTTLVEETQYF.